A selection of T cell receptor beta chains follows, all from one sample in a study of T cells in Graves' hyperthyroidism and ophthalmopathy. One entry per CDR3 protein, called by TCRdb with MiXCR from the multiplex PCR reads. The profile shows about 260,000 distinct CDR3 sequences, around 17% of them singletons. The specimen was blood. The source is a woman under 30 with Graves' ophthalmopathy. Both conserved end residues are part of each CDR3. A D gene is named only where the DNA matches it firmly. Clone sizes are given selectively: once, few, many, or a class where the clone is expanded.

abundance: .
v_gene: TRBV2
d_gene: TRBD2
j_gene: TRBJ2-1
CDR3aa: CASFTTSGRYEQFF
CDR3nt: TGTGCCAGCTTCACTACTAGCGGGAGGTATGAGCAGTTCTTC

abundance: .
v_gene: TRBV5-4
d_gene: .
j_gene: TRBJ1-5
CDR3aa: CASSSGPTNQPQHF
CDR3nt: TGTGCCAGCAGCTCGGGACCGACCAATCAGCCCCAGCATTTT

abundance: many
v_gene: TRBV19
d_gene: TRBD1
j_gene: TRBJ1-1
CDR3aa: CASNNIHRGKAEAFF
CDR3nt: TGTGCCAGTAATAACATACACAGGGGTAAGGCTGAAGCTTTCTTT

abundance: many
v_gene: TRBV12-3/TRBV12-4
d_gene: .
j_gene: TRBJ1-5
CDR3aa: CASSLQGQDAQPQHF
CDR3nt: TGTGCCAGCAGTTTGCAGGGGCAGGATGCTCAGCCCCAGCATTTT

abundance: few
v_gene: TRBV19
d_gene: .
j_gene: TRBJ1-1
CDR3aa: CASSRNRATEAFF
CDR3nt: TGTGCCAGTAGCAGAAACAGGGCCACTGAAGCTTTCTTT

abundance: many
v_gene: TRBV6-2/TRBV6-3
d_gene: TRBD1
j_gene: TRBJ1-1
CDR3aa: CASSRTGSTEAFF
CDR3nt: TGTGCCAGCAGTCGGACAGGGAGCACTGAAGCTTTCTTT

abundance: many
v_gene: TRBV27
d_gene: TRBD2
j_gene: TRBJ2-5
CDR3aa: CASSDAGPGGETQYF
CDR3nt: TGTGCCAGCAGTGATGCGGGACCGGGGGGTGAGACCCAGTACTTC

abundance: .
v_gene: TRBV6-1
d_gene: TRBD1
j_gene: TRBJ1-5
CDR3aa: CASSENMRRTGGSRQPQHF
CDR3nt: TGTGCCAGCAGTGAAAACATGAGAAGGACAGGGGGAAGTCGGCAGCCCCAGCATTTT

abundance: many
v_gene: TRBV6-1
d_gene: .
j_gene: TRBJ1-6
CDR3aa: CASRLDSGSNSPLHF
CDR3nt: TGTGCCAGCAGACTGGACTCAGGATCAAATTCACCCCTCCACTTT

abundance: many
v_gene: TRBV10-3
d_gene: TRBD2
j_gene: TRBJ2-4
CDR3aa: CAISEGAGGRAKNIQYF
CDR3nt: TGTGCCATCAGTGAAGGGGCGGGAGGGCGAGCCAAAAACATTCAGTACTTC

abundance: many
v_gene: TRBV3-1
d_gene: .
j_gene: TRBJ1-2
CDR3aa: CASSQVGSGGYGYTF
CDR3nt: TGTGCCAGCAGCCAAGTCGGAAGCGGGGGTTATGGCTACACCTTC

abundance: many
v_gene: TRBV28
d_gene: .
j_gene: TRBJ1-1
CDR3aa: CASSLRGTGNTEAFF
CDR3nt: TGTGCCAGCAGTTTAAGGGGAACAGGGAACACTGAAGCTTTCTTT

abundance: many
v_gene: TRBV7-3
d_gene: TRBD2
j_gene: TRBJ2-1
CDR3aa: CASSFTGGAGNEQFF
CDR3nt: TGTGCCAGCAGCTTTACCGGGGGGGCCGGGAATGAGCAGTTCTTC

abundance: many
v_gene: TRBV5-8
d_gene: TRBD1
j_gene: TRBJ2-7
CDR3aa: CASSSLQGAREQYF
CDR3nt: TGTGCCAGCAGCTCGCTACAGGGGGCACGGGAGCAGTACTTC

abundance: .
v_gene: TRBV24-1
d_gene: TRBD1
j_gene: TRBJ1-5
CDR3aa: CATFAGTGGSRQPQHF
CDR3nt: TGTGCCACCTTTGCAGGGACAGGGGGAAGTCGGCAGCCCCAGCATTTT

abundance: many
v_gene: TRBV11-3
d_gene: .
j_gene: TRBJ1-6
CDR3aa: CASSRTGTPDSYNSPLHF
CDR3nt: TGTGCCAGCAGCCGCACCGGGACACCAGACTCCTATAATTCACCCCTCCACTTT

abundance: many
v_gene: TRBV18
d_gene: .
j_gene: TRBJ1-6
CDR3aa: CASSPLTQNNSPLHF
CDR3nt: TGTGCCAGCTCACCACTAACACAGAACAATTCACCCCTCCACTTT

abundance: .
v_gene: TRBV3-1
d_gene: TRBD1
j_gene: TRBJ2-1
CDR3aa: CASSPDRGGEQFF
CDR3nt: TGTGCCAGCAGCCCGGACAGGGGTGGTGAGCAGTTCTTC

abundance: few
v_gene: TRBV5-6
d_gene: .
j_gene: TRBJ2-3
CDR3aa: CASSRRANSGASTDTQYF
CDR3nt: TGTGCCAGCAGCCGAAGAGCCAACTCAGGGGCCAGCACAGATACGCAGTATTTT

abundance: .
v_gene: TRBV19
d_gene: TRBD1
j_gene: TRBJ2-7
CDR3aa: CASSIGRRQGHEQYF
CDR3nt: TGTGCCAGTAGTATAGGCAGGCGACAGGGACACGAGCAGTACTTC

abundance: .
v_gene: TRBV6-1
d_gene: TRBD1
j_gene: TRBJ1-2
CDR3aa: CASSTPRDRYNYGYTF
CDR3nt: TGTGCCAGCAGCACACCCCGGGACAGGTATAACTATGGCTACACCTTC

abundance: many
v_gene: TRBV2
d_gene: .
j_gene: TRBJ2-7
CDR3aa: CASTSGEYEQYF
CDR3nt: TGTGCCAGCACCTCGGGAGAGTACGAGCAGTACTTC

abundance: many
v_gene: TRBV2
d_gene: .
j_gene: TRBJ1-1
CDR3aa: CASSTTGSSEAFF
CDR3nt: TGTGCCAGCAGTACCACAGGGAGTTCCGAAGCTTTCTTT

abundance: many
v_gene: TRBV5-1
d_gene: TRBD1
j_gene: TRBJ1-1
CDR3aa: CASSLNRGYTEAFF
CDR3nt: TGCGCCAGCAGCTTAAACAGGGGGTATACTGAAGCTTTCTTT

abundance: .
v_gene: TRBV6-6
d_gene: .
j_gene: TRBJ2-1
CDR3aa: CASSYSNPNYNEQFF
CDR3nt: TGTGCCAGCAGTTACTCGAACCCCAACTACAATGAGCAGTTCTTC

abundance: few
v_gene: TRBV7-9
d_gene: TRBD1
j_gene: TRBJ2-5
CDR3aa: CASRSGGQETQYF
CDR3nt: TGTGCCAGCAGGTCAGGGGGCCAGGAGACCCAGTACTTC

abundance: many
v_gene: TRBV7-3
d_gene: .
j_gene: TRBJ2-2
CDR3aa: CASSLTWPTGELFF
CDR3nt: TGTGCCAGCAGCTTAACTTGGCCCACCGGGGAGCTGTTTTTT

abundance: many
v_gene: TRBV7-6
d_gene: TRBD2
j_gene: TRBJ2-5
CDR3aa: CASSLATSGITTETQYF
CDR3nt: TGTGCCAGCAGCTTAGCGACTAGCGGGATTACGACAGAGACCCAGTACTTC

abundance: many
v_gene: TRBV27
d_gene: .
j_gene: TRBJ1-2
CDR3aa: CASSFSQSYGYTF
CDR3nt: TGTGCCAGCAGTTTTAGCCAGAGCTATGGCTACACCTTC

abundance: many
v_gene: TRBV7-2
d_gene: TRBD1
j_gene: TRBJ2-7
CDR3aa: CASSPPGTELLRQYF
CDR3nt: TGTGCCAGCAGCCCACCCGGGACAGAGCTTTTAAGGCAGTACTTC

abundance: many
v_gene: TRBV12-3/TRBV12-4
d_gene: TRBD2
j_gene: TRBJ2-5
CDR3aa: CASSMRGGGQETQYF
CDR3nt: TGTGCCAGCAGTATGCGGGGGGGGGGTCAAGAGACCCAGTACTTC

abundance: once
v_gene: TRBV10-3
d_gene: .
j_gene: TRBJ1-2
CDR3aa: CAISDQDYGYTF
CDR3nt: TGTGCCATCAGTGACCAGGACTATGGCTACACCTTC

abundance: many
v_gene: TRBV4-1
d_gene: .
j_gene: TRBJ2-2
CDR3aa: CASSRHMFQQGNTGELFF
CDR3nt: TGCGCCAGCAGCCGACACATGTTCCAACAGGGGAACACCGGGGAGCTGTTTTTT

abundance: few
v_gene: TRBV19
d_gene: .
j_gene: TRBJ1-5
CDR3aa: CASSMRESNQPQHF
CDR3nt: TGTGCCAGTAGTATGAGGGAGAGCAATCAGCCCCAGCATTTT